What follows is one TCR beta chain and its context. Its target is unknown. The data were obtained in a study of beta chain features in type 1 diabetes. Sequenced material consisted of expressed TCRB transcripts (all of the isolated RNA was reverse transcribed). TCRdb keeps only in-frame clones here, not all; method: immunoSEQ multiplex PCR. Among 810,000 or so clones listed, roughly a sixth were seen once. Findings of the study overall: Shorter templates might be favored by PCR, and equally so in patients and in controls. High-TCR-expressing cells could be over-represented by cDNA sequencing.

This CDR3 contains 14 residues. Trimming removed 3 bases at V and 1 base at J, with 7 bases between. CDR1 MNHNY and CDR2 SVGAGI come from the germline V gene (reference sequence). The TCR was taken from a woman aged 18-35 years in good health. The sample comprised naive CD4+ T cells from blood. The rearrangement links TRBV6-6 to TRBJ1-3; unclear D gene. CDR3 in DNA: TGTGCCAGCAGTTATCAACAGTCTGGAAACACCATATATTTT. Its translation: CASSYQQSGNTIYF.